This TCR beta chain was recorded in a study of blood T cell repertoires in COVID-19. As for the study in general: Whether acute or convalescent, the COVID-19 samples came from the United States, Italy and Spain.

This CDR3 has 18 residues. V was shortened by 2 bases and J by 0 bases, with 15 bases between the two germline ends. Only in-frame clones appear in the TCRdb table, and some are missing; sequencing was by immunoSEQ multiplex PCR. Of some 220,000 clones listed, roughly 82% are singletons. This TCR came from a man aged 50 to 59 with active or convalescent COVID-19. This chain uses TRBV5-3 with TRBJ2-6; D unclear. TRBV5-3 is filed as an ORF, its function uncertain. Sequenced: peripheral blood. CDR3: CARSFYHPLSSGANVLTF. The CDR3 DNA reads TGTGCCAGAAGCTTCTATCACCCTTTATCCTCTGGGGCCAACGTCCTGACTTTC.